This TCR beta chain was found in a study of cytomegalovirus exposure and HLA in healthy donors. Broader study findings: A later analysis found that most CMV-associated TCR beta chains appeared HLA-restricted. It was assumed in the presence/absence analyses that sequencing depth was roughly uniform across donors.

This CDR3 has 15 amino acids. Per the germline V gene, CDR1 is SGHRS and CDR2 is YFSETQ. V lost 4 bases to trimming and J lost 8 bases; unmatched junction nucleotides: 9. A remark on this clone: Its antigen is still unknown.

A multiplex PCR was run with 60 Vbeta primers and 13 Jbeta primers. Per the original data handling: An analysis performed later counted around 80 million unique TCR beta chains (roughly 11 million of them shared). This table comes from immunoSEQ multiplex PCR, and its TCRdb copy is limited to in-frame clones, with some not included. The V and J calls and clone size come from that table; D and trimming were worked out from the DNA. The table shows about 210,000 clones, with more than 75% occurring only once. V and J are TRBV5-1 and TRBJ1-4, with 9 bases fitting TRBD1. The sequencing sample was made of PBMCs. The sequence came from a middle-aged man in good health and CMV-seropositive. CDR3 coding DNA: TGCGCCAGCAGCCTGACAGGGGGTGGGGAAGAAAAACTGTTTTTT. Translating gives CASSLTGGGEEKLFF.